This TCR beta chain was recorded in a study of CD8 T cells in Susac syndrome. Reverse transcription used roughly 0.5 to 1 ug RNA and random hexamers. The amplification used immunoSEQ multiplex PCR on TCR beta CDR3; it spanned 54 Vbeta and 13 Jbeta. MiXCR, run by TCRdb on the immunoSEQ multiplex PCR reads, gives a single entry per CDR3 protein. The data show approximately 110,000 distinct CDR3 sequences, just under 95% seen once. CDR1 is LNHDA, CDR2 SQIVND, per germline (reference sequence). This CDR3 region has 17 residues. Trimming took 5 bases from V and 0 from J, leaving 17 bases between them. TCR beta was sequenced from blood CD8+ and CD4+ T cells. In contrast to the negatively isolated CD8+ and CD4+ T cells, TEMRA cells were FACS-enriched.

The V and J genes are TRBV19 and TRBJ1-5; a weak D match, TRBD1 (5 bases). Input material: CD4+ T cells from PBMCs. This TCR derives from a human donor in good health. This CDR3 is CASSLIEGALSNQPQHF. CDR3 bases: TGTGCCAGTAGTCTCATCGAAGGGGCACTTAGCAATCAGCCCCAGCATTTT.